This T cell receptor beta chain was identified during a study of vaccination and CD4 T cells after COVID-19 (dated by TCRdb to about 2022). Context from the whole study: Every convalescent patient had a positive nasal swab PCR test for SARS-CoV-2, with mild disease in roughly 10 patients and severe disease in one. The convalescent cohort comprised six males and four females, including two Hispanic individuals, seven Caucasians, two Asians and one multiracial person. Two doses of either the Pfizer-BioNTech BNT162b2 vaccine (n=8) or the Moderna mRNA-1273 vaccine (n=2) were administered to participants. Post-COVID blood samples from convalescent patients were collected a median of about 100 days after diagnosis, with a range of roughly 30 to 170 days. Post-vaccine blood samples were collected a median of about 72 days after the second vaccine dose, ranging from about 13 to 241 days. Overlapping spike peptide pools from SARS-CoV-2 and from the common cold coronaviruses HCoV-NL63, HCoV-OC43 and HCoV-229E were used as culture stimuli. Control cultures used a CEFX viral epitope pool as positive control, an HIV-1 Nef peptide pool as negative control, or no peptide. The spike-specific CD4+ TCR repertoire was compared before and after mRNA vaccination in about nine COVID-19 convalescent patients and 4 infection-naive healthy vaccine recipients.

Library creation used PCR. DNA from cultured CD4+ T cells underwent TCR sequencing with the Oncomine TCR Beta short-read assay at the Johns Hopkins FTIC core. Genomic DNA was extracted from the cultured CD4+ T cells with the QIAamp micro DNA kit. Oncomine TCR Beta libraries made from cultured CD4+ T cells were pooled using unique dual indexes and sequenced on an Illumina iSeq 100. In the source study's methods: Non-productive sequences were removed, and CDR3s not starting with C, not ending with F or W, or shorter than 7 amino acids were discarded. Antigen-specific clonotypes were identified with the MANAFEST web application by comparing peptide-stimulated wells with reference and other culture wells. For a clone to be called positive, the clone needed an FDR below 0.05, an odds ratio above 5, and a productive frequency above 0.1% in at least two of three replicate wells. Clonotypes that were significantly expanded in both SARS-CoV-2 spike wells and at least one common cold coronavirus spike condition were defined as cross-reactive. Levenshtein distances (stringdist) and unrooted phylogenetic trees (ape) in R version 3.6.1 were used to assess CDR3 homology. TCRdb applied fastp at Q25 and MiXCR to the public reads, then kept only in-frame beta chains. Entries are consolidated by CDR3 protein sequence, retaining the most common genes and DNA. Here the V and J calls rest on TCRdb's processing, not on the authors' analysis. The sample profile shows some 20,000 distinct CDR3 sequences; roughly 50% of them were found once. The ten top clones hold roughly a tenth of the sample.

Results and caveats for the whole study, not just this receptor: Among the post-vaccine SARS-CoV-2-reactive clones in convalescent patients, a median approximately 86% showed up only after vaccination, which suggests vaccine-specific priming. The median number of SARS-CoV-2-reactive clonotypes rose from 20 to 25 after infection to a few dozen after vaccination, but the change was not significant. The number of convalescent patients in the study was relatively small, and the study did not examine early timepoints following natural infection. Nearly all vaccine-specific clones in convalescent patients (304 of 307) were mono-reactive for SARS-CoV-2 spike rather than cross-reactive with common cold coronaviruses.

Comments on this clonotype: Its cognate antigen has yet to be identified. No base quality values were provided; no much bigger clone lies one nucleotide off.

Explained via the paper, the treatment or condition label denotes: 10-day PBMC culture with coronavirus spike peptide pools or control peptides (ViraFEST assay). The study used the ViraFEST assay, which expanded antigen-specific T cells with peptide pools and then identified expanded clonotypes by TCR sequencing. Positive SARS-CoV-2 PCR tests in the convalescent patients dated from March to December 2020, before Alpha, Beta and Delta variants emerged in the United States. Roughly 2.1 million PBMCs per well were cultured in IMDM with roughly 5% human AB serum and 8.5 to 10 IU/ml IL-2, plus 10 ug/ml peptide pools. Half of the culture medium was replaced with fresh IL-2-containing medium on days 3 and 7. Once the cells had been in culture for less than 11 days, the EasySep CD4+ T cell isolation kit was used to isolate CD4+ T cells by negative selection. Ficoll-Paque Plus gradient centrifugation was used to isolate PBMCs from whole blood, and the isolated PBMCs were then either used fresh or cryopreserved at -140C. Culture conditions were generally each tested in triplicate wells.

What was sequenced was CD4+ T cells from blood, cultured in vitro. This TCR was sampled from a human donor who had recovered from COVID-19.

The bases are TGTGCCAGCAGCTTATCCGCCCCGGTCTCTGGGGCCAACGTCCTGACTTTC. Its coded protein is CASSLSAPVSGANVLTF. This chain joins TRBV7-3 to TRBJ2-6, with the D gene call left open. A distance of 11 bases separates the germline ends of V and J, which lose 2 bases and 0 bases respectively. The CDR3 runs 17 amino acids, cysteine and phenylalanine included. Kept here is only the CDR3 DNA, which spans 51 bases and is read in frame from base 1. Sequences SGHTA (CDR1) and FQGTGA (CDR2) are obtained from the germline V gene.